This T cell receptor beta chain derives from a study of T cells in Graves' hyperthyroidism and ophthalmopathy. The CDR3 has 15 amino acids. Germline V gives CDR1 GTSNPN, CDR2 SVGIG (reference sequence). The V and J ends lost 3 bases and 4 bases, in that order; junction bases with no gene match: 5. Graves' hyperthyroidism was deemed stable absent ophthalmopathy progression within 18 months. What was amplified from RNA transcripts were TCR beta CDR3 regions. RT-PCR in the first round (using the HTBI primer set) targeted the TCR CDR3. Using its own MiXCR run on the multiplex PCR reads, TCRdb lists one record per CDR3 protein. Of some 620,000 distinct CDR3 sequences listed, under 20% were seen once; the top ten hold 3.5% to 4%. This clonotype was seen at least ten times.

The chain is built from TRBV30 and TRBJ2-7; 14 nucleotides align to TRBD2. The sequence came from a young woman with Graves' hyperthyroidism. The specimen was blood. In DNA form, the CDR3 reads TGTGCCTGGAGCGGGACTAGCGGGAGTCCTTACGAGCAGTACTTC. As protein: CAWSGTSGSPYEQYF.